Listed here are 6 T cell receptor beta chains from one sample, sequenced in a study of blood T cell repertoires in COVID-19. Assay used: immunoSEQ multiplex PCR; TCRdb lists only in-frame clones, some missing. Counted here are 120,000 to 150,000 clones, less than 85% occurring once; the ten biggest clones make up approximately 1.6%. Sequencing input: PBMCs or T cells enriched from blood (not recorded which). These receptors all stem from a woman in her late teens or twenties who had been exposed to COVID-19.

The V and J genes are TRBV18 and TRBJ2-7; D may be TRBD1 (5 bases). Germline CDR1 and CDR2: KGHSH and LQKENI. The ends were cut back, 6 bases at V and 2 bases at J, with 14 bases in the middle. The CDR3 has 14 residues. The CDR3 sequence is CASSATASTYEQYF. The CDR3 region has the DNA TGTGCCAGCTCCGCGACAGCGTCTACCTACGAGCAGTACTTC.

The chain employs TRBV5-1 and TRBJ2-2; D is possibly TRBD2 (6 bases). With 5 bases removed from V and 7 bases from J, the gap between germline ends came to 12 bases. The CDR3 extends over 13 amino acids. Germline assignment: CDR1 SGHRS and CDR2 YFSETQ. CDR3 sequence: CASSQGLGGELFF. The CDR3 bases are TGCGCCAGCAGTCAGGGACTTGGCGGGGAGCTGTTTTTT.

The chain recombines TRBV7-6 with TRBJ2-1, with D possibly TRBD2 on 6 matching bases. Trimming pared 5 bases from V and 7 bases from J, leaving 18 bases between. This CDR3 has 15 residues. Germline values: CDR1 SGHVS, CDR2 FNYEAQ. CDR3 sequence: CASSPLPGEHNEQFF. CDR3 in DNA: TGTGCCAGCAGCCCCCTCCCGGGAGAACATAATGAGCAGTTCTTC.

The V and J genes are TRBV4-1 and TRBJ1-1; possibly TRBD1 for D (5 bases). CDR1 is MGHRA, CDR2 YSYEKL, per germline. The CDR3 extends over 14 amino acids. Between the trimmed V and J ends, which lost 2 bases and 12 bases, there was a span of 19 bases. Here the CDR3 reads CASSQPTGSGGTFF. The CDR3 DNA reads as TGCGCCAGCAGCCAACCCACAGGATCCGGGGGAACTTTCTTT.

This rearrangement joins TRBV14 to TRBJ1-6; D call uncertain. V lost 3 bases to trimming and J lost 2 bases, with 8 bases between them. The CDR3 has 15 amino acids. Per germline, CDR1 SGHDN and CDR2 FVKESK. CDR3 DNA: TGTGCCAGCAGCCAGGGCATTCCCTATAATTCACCCCTCCACTTT. Translation: CASSQGIPYNSPLHF.

The chain recombines TRBV24-1 with TRBJ2-2, with 10 bases that match TRBD1. The germline gives CDR1 KGHDR, CDR2 SFDVKD. The J segment lost 3 bases and the V segment lost 7 bases, leaving 4 bases of the junction unmatched. The length of the CDR3 is 15 residues. Here the CDR3 reads CATRDGTGDTGELFF. CDR3 nucleotides: TGTGCCACCAGGGACGGGACAGGGGACACCGGGGAGCTGTTTTTT.